Listed here are 10 T cell receptor beta chains from one sample, sequenced in a study of neoadjuvant nivolumab and ipilimumab in lung cancer. Some clones are missing from TCRdb's copy, which holds only in-frame ones; the method was immunoSEQ multiplex PCR. The table has some 31,000 clones, 80% to 95% seen once. Sequences were derived from peripheral blood, sampled after neoadjuvant nivolumab, alone or with ipilimumab, at or shortly before surgery. Receptors were obtained from an adult with non-small cell lung cancer.

The rearrangement joins TRBV18 to TRBJ2-5, with 9 nucleotides matching TRBD1. The CDR3 is made up of 14 amino acids. Trimming cost V 6 bases and J 2 bases; bases outside gene matches: 4. The germline V gene has CDR1 KGHSH and CDR2 LQKENI. CDR3 sequence reads: CASSPGTGQETQYF. For the CDR3, the DNA is TGTGCCAGCTCCCCCGGGACAGGGCAAGAGACCCAGTACTTC.

The gene calls are TRBV6-1 and TRBJ2-5; a possible D gene is TRBD2 (6 bases). V was trimmed by 3 bases and J by 4 bases, leaving 15 bases between them. Germline V gene sequence: CDR1 MNHNS, CDR2 SASEGT. This CDR3 spans 15 amino acids. The DNA for the CDR3 is TGTGCCAGCAGTGAGCGGGGCGCAAGACTAGAGACCCAGTACTTC. This encodes CASSERGARLETQYF.

The J gene is TRBJ2-7, the V gene TRBV25-1; no reliable D call. Germline values: CDR1 MGHDK, CDR2 SYGVNS. V was trimmed by 3 bases and J by 1 base, leaving 7 bases between them. The CDR3 is 13 residues long. The CDR3 reads CASSDYYSYEQYF. The DNA for the CDR3 is TGTGCCAGCAGTGATTATTATTCCTACGAGCAGTACTTC.

This clone was seen only once. The genes are TRBV28 and TRBJ1-2; 9 bases line up with TRBD1. The junction had 9 bases not matched to a gene; V was cut back by 8 bases and J by 8 bases. The germline gives CDR1 MDHEN, CDR2 SYDVKM. The CDR3 consists of 13 residues. The CDR3 here is CASAGQGLGGYTF. The CDR3 DNA is TGTGCCAGCGCCGGACAGGGGCTCGGCGGCTACACCTTC.

The chain is built from TRBV2 and TRBJ2-7; TRBD2 might be the D (5 bases). The CDR3 sequence is 13 residues long. Per germline, CDR1 SNHLY and CDR2 FYNNEI. Trimming took off 6 bases at V and 3 bases at J, with 12 bases between the two ends. CDR3 protein: CASRDHGGYEQYF. The CDR3 DNA follows: TGTGCCAGCAGGGATCACGGAGGCTACGAGCAGTACTTC.

The DNA for the CDR3 is TGTGCCAGCAGCCCCTCCCCCACTGCGCCCTACGAGCAGTACTTC. Translated: CASSPSPTAPYEQYF. This chain uses TRBV28 with TRBJ2-7, with no clear D. Germline assignment: CDR1 MDHEN and CDR2 SYDVKM. Trimming stripped 6 bases from V and 2 bases from J, with 17 bases between. This CDR3 has 15 residues. Together with reference TRBV28 and TRBJ2-7, the CDR3 gives the full variable domain: DVKVTQSSRYLVKRTGEKVFLECVQDMDHENMFWYRQDPGLGLRLIYFSYDVKMKEKGDIPEGYSVSREKKERFSLILESASTNQTSMYLCASSPSPTAPYEQYFGPGTRLTVT.

This clone was counted once. The V call is TRBV7-9, the J call TRBJ2-7; 11 bases agree with TRBD1. With V trimmed by 1 base and J by 3 bases, 8 bases remained unmatched. This CDR3 has 17 amino acids. Germline CDR1 is SEHNR and CDR2 is FQNEAQ (reference sequence). DNA of the CDR3: TGTGCCAGCAGCTTAGAGACGGGGACAGGGGGTTACTACGAGCAGTACTTC. Residues: CASSLETGTGGYYEQYF.

The genes are TRBV5-1 and TRBJ1-2; 9 bases are a match to TRBD1. Germline values: CDR1 SGHRS, CDR2 YFSETQ. The CDR3 contains 14 residues. After removal of 6 bases from V and 4 bases from J, the junction contained 7 bases not matched to a gene. CDR3 protein: CASTQTGGLYGYTF. CDR3 DNA: TGCGCCAGCACGCAGACAGGGGGACTCTATGGCTACACCTTC.

The chain recombines TRBV19 with TRBJ1-5, with D unclear. V was cut by 10 bases and J by 3 bases, with 10 bases left in between. Germline assignment: CDR1 LNHDA and CDR2 SQIVND (reference sequence). The length of the CDR3 is 12 residues. CDR3 nucleotides: TGTGCCACCAGTAGGGTCAATCAGCCCCAGCATTTT. Translation: CATSRVNQPQHF.

The V and J genes are TRBV11-2 and TRBJ1-2; tentatively, D is TRBD1 (5 bases). The CDR3 consists of 15 residues. The ends were cut back, 0 bases at V and 8 bases at J, with 16 bases in the middle. CDR1 is SGHAT, CDR2 FQNNGV, per germline. In DNA form, the CDR3 reads TGTGCCAGCAGCTTAGATGAGGCGCGACAGAGAGGCTACACCTTC. It specifies CASSLDEARQRGYTF.